A selection of T cell receptor beta chains follows, all from one sample in a study of blood T cell repertoires in COVID-19. Clones were read by immunoSEQ multiplex PCR, and TCRdb kept only the in-frame ones, dropping some. In the table there are over 400,000 clones, approximately 91% of which are singletons. The sequencing input was PBMCs or T cells enriched from blood (not recorded which). The receptors come from a woman aged 55-70 years who had recovered from COVID-19. The CDR3 runs from the conserved cysteine through the conserved F or W. Each record gives: J gene, V gene, CDR3 protein.

J gene: TRBJ1-3
V gene: TRBV19
CDR3 protein: CASSRQRSGNTIYF

J gene: TRBJ1-1
V gene: TRBV7-6
CDR3 protein: CASSFSGNAEAFF

J gene: TRBJ1-3
V gene: TRBV7-2
CDR3 protein: CASSFTGVNSGNTIYF

J gene: TRBJ1-6
V gene: TRBV5-1
CDR3 protein: CASSPDSPIFYNSPLHF

J gene: TRBJ1-5
V gene: TRBV5-8
CDR3 protein: CASSKTGPEPQHF

J gene: TRBJ2-1
V gene: TRBV10-3
CDR3 protein: CAISENPLAGGPHRQQFF

J gene: TRBJ1-2
V gene: TRBV5-1
CDR3 protein: CASRRGYDGYTF

J gene: TRBJ1-6
V gene: TRBV9
CDR3 protein: CASSADITGNNSPLHF

J gene: TRBJ1-2
V gene: TRBV19
CDR3 protein: CASNLPTAGGLGYTF

J gene: TRBJ1-1
V gene: TRBV21-1
CDR3 protein: CASSKGVNRGAAAFF

J gene: TRBJ2-2
V gene: TRBV6-5
CDR3 protein: CASSYSSGGWTGELFF

J gene: TRBJ1-3
V gene: TRBV2
CDR3 protein: CASSGTGTAGNTIYF

J gene: TRBJ2-2
V gene: TRBV7-8
CDR3 protein: CASISYAGGMDTGELFF

J gene: TRBJ2-6
V gene: TRBV18
CDR3 protein: CASSPDRPSGANVLTF

J gene: TRBJ2-1
V gene: TRBV12-5
CDR3 protein: CASGLGATYNEQFF

J gene: TRBJ2-1
V gene: TRBV7-2
CDR3 protein: CASSLNSHNEQFF

J gene: TRBJ1-1
V gene: TRBV18
CDR3 protein: CASSLTTMGQGHFEAFF

J gene: TRBJ2-3
V gene: TRBV11-2
CDR3 protein: CASSSDRVSTDTQYF

J gene: TRBJ2-5
V gene: TRBV6-6
CDR3 protein: CASRPSGTLGETQYF

J gene: TRBJ1-1
V gene: TRBV5-6
CDR3 protein: CASSSRRVLGNTEAFF

J gene: TRBJ1-6
V gene: TRBV28
CDR3 protein: CASSSTGGSNSPLHF

J gene: TRBJ1-6
V gene: TRBV24-1
CDR3 protein: CAREGQAFNSPLHF

J gene: TRBJ2-3
V gene: TRBV4-1
CDR3 protein: CASSLSGGALTDTQYF

J gene: TRBJ1-5
V gene: TRBV30
CDR3 protein: CAWSGTGRGNQPQHF

J gene: TRBJ1-1
V gene: TRBV18
CDR3 protein: CASSPGTDFLMNTEAFF

J gene: TRBJ1-5
V gene: TRBV3-1/TRBV3-2
CDR3 protein: CASSVGQSNQPQHF

J gene: TRBJ1-4
V gene: TRBV9
CDR3 protein: CASSDSPGQGGKLFF

J gene: TRBJ1-5
V gene: TRBV7-9
CDR3 protein: CASSFAQGARQPQHF

J gene: TRBJ1-1
V gene: TRBV2
CDR3 protein: CASSETGRNTEAFF

J gene: TRBJ1-6
V gene: TRBV27
CDR3 protein: CASKLGLGDSPLHF

J gene: TRBJ2-1
V gene: TRBV19
CDR3 protein: CASSRQSRNEQFF

J gene: TRBJ2-3
V gene: TRBV6-5
CDR3 protein: CASRKPGTVTDTQYF

J gene: TRBJ2-7
V gene: TRBV3-1/TRBV3-2
CDR3 protein: CASSQGSAGTGGSSYEQYF

J gene: TRBJ2-2
V gene: TRBV20-1
CDR3 protein: CSAPGDGELFF

J gene: TRBJ1-4
V gene: TRBV19
CDR3 protein: CATGRGLANEKLFF

J gene: TRBJ1-2
V gene: TRBV2
CDR3 protein: CASRGYVQGAGFTF

J gene: TRBJ2-7
V gene: TRBV10-1
CDR3 protein: CANPIRAGEQYF

J gene: TRBJ1-1
V gene: TRBV12-5
CDR3 protein: CASGLVLGGGDTEAFF

J gene: TRBJ2-3
V gene: TRBV7-2
CDR3 protein: CASTPRGLAGGRDTQYF

J gene: TRBJ1-3
V gene: TRBV30
CDR3 protein: CAWSRGQEVAGNTIYF

J gene: TRBJ2-7
V gene: TRBV10-3
CDR3 protein: CAISESSHLGSSYEQYF

J gene: TRBJ1-1
V gene: TRBV2
CDR3 protein: CASSQGSSMNTEAFF

J gene: TRBJ2-5
V gene: TRBV19
CDR3 protein: CASTPGQGLGGETQYF

J gene: TRBJ1-6
V gene: TRBV28
CDR3 protein: CASSLRQDYNSPLHF

J gene: TRBJ2-3
V gene: TRBV12-5
CDR3 protein: CASGLRRDYSRADTQYF

J gene: TRBJ2-4
V gene: TRBV23-1
CDR3 protein: CASRLQGLLVKNIQYF

J gene: TRBJ1-2
V gene: TRBV18
CDR3 protein: CASSQTGTDGYTF

J gene: TRBJ1-1
V gene: TRBV6-5
CDR3 protein: CASIRATEAFF

J gene: TRBJ1-5
V gene: TRBV30
CDR3 protein: CAWSGQGNQPQHF

J gene: TRBJ1-2
V gene: TRBV24-1
CDR3 protein: CATKQGADYGYTF

J gene: TRBJ2-2
V gene: TRBV6-5
CDR3 protein: CASSYGRGSGELFF

J gene: TRBJ1-5
V gene: TRBV6-6
CDR3 protein: CATYTGTGARQPQHF

J gene: TRBJ2-1
V gene: TRBV7-2
CDR3 protein: CASSPTARVGNEQFF

J gene: TRBJ2-5
V gene: TRBV7-2
CDR3 protein: CASSSGGGRETQYF

J gene: TRBJ2-1
V gene: TRBV11-2
CDR3 protein: CASSPRGGASPYNEQFF

J gene: TRBJ2-5
V gene: TRBV18
CDR3 protein: CASSPDRAQETQYF

J gene: TRBJ1-2
V gene: TRBV6-5
CDR3 protein: CASKAGGDYGYTF

J gene: TRBJ2-1
V gene: TRBV25-1
CDR3 protein: CASSDRGNEQFF